This T cell receptor beta chain was retrieved from a study of blood T cells in healthy people across ages. General study results and limits: Roughly linear declines in TCR beta diversity per million T cells occurred with age.

Per sample, no less than 6 micrograms of total RNA were extracted. The sample holds a few counts of this clonotype. Its antigen is unknown. Trimming left V 7 bases short and J 11 bases short, with 20 bases between. CDR1 ENHRY and CDR2 SYGVKD come from the germline V gene. The CDR3 spans 13 residues. Using a J-beta primer mix together with a sample-barcoded 5' primer, a second PCR was run for roughly 7 to 12 cycles. MiXCR, run by TCRdb on the 5' RACE reads, gives a single entry per CDR3 protein. In the table there are over 1,500,000 distinct CDR3 sequences, around 48% of which are singletons. Sequenced sample: blood. The chain uses TRBV10-3 and TRBJ2-5; possible D gene TRBD1, 6 bases. This clonotype was obtained from a woman aged 35 to 49 in good health. CDR3 bases: TGTGCCATCAAACTAAACAGGGCCACCGGGCAGTACTTC. As protein: CAIKLNRATGQYF.